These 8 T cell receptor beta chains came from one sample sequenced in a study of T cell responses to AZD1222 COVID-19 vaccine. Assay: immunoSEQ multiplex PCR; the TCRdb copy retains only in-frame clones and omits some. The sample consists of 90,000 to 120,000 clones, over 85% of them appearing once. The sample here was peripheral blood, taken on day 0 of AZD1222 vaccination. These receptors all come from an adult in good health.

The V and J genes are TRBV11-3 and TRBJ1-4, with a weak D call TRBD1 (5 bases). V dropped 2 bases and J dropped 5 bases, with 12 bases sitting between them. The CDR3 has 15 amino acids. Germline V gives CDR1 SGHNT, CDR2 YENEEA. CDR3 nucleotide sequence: TGTGCCAGCAGCTTAAGACTGAGGGGAAATGAAAAACTGTTTTTT. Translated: CASSLRLRGNEKLFF.

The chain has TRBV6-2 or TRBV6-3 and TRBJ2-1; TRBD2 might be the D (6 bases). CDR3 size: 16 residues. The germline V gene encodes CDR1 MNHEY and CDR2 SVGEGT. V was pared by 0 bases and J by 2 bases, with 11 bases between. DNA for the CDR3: TGTGCCAGCAGTTACTCGTCGGGGAGGCCCTACAATGAGCAGTTCTTC. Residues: CASSYSSGRPYNEQFF.

CDR3 amino acids: CASSTSGGAGNTIYF. For the CDR3, the DNA is TGCGCCAGCAGCACTTCAGGGGGAGCCGGAAACACCATATATTTT. The chain is built from TRBV5-1 and TRBJ1-3, with TRBD1 matching 7 bases. The CDR3 extends over 15 amino acids. J lost 4 bases, V lost 4 bases, and 8 bases had no gene match. Germline CDR1 reads SGHRS; CDR2 reads YFSETQ.

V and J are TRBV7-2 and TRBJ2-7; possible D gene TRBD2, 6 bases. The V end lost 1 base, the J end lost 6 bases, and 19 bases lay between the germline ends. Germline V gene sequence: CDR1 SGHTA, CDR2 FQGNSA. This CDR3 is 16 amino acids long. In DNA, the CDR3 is TGTGCCAGCAGCTTAGACCCCGGTGCGGGGCTCGGCGAGCAGTACTTC. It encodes CASSLDPGAGLGEQYF.

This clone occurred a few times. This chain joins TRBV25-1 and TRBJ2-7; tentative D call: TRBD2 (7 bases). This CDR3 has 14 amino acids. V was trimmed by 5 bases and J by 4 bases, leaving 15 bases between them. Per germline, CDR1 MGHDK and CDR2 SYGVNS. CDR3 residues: CASSPRRGAYEQYF. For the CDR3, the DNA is TGTGCCAGCAGTCCCCGACGGGGGGCTTACGAGCAGTACTTC.

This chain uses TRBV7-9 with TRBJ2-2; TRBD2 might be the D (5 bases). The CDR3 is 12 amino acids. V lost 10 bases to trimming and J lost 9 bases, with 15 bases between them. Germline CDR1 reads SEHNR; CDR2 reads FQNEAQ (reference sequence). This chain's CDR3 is CAIGVSPRELFF. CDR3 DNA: TGTGCCATCGGGGTTTCGCCCCGGGAGCTGTTTTTT.

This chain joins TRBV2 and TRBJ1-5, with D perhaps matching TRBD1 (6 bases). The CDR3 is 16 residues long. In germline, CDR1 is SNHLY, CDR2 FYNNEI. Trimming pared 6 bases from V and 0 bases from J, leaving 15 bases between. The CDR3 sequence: CASSLGQFYSNQPQHF. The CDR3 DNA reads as TGTGCCAGCAGCCTCGGACAGTTTTATAGCAATCAGCCCCAGCATTTT.

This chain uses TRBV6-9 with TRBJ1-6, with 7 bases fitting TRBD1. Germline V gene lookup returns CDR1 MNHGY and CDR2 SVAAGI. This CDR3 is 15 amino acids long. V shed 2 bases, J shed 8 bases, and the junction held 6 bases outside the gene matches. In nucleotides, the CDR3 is TGTGCCAGCAGTTATGGAGGGGGCGCGGATTCACCCCTCCACTTT. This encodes CASSYGGGADSPLHF.